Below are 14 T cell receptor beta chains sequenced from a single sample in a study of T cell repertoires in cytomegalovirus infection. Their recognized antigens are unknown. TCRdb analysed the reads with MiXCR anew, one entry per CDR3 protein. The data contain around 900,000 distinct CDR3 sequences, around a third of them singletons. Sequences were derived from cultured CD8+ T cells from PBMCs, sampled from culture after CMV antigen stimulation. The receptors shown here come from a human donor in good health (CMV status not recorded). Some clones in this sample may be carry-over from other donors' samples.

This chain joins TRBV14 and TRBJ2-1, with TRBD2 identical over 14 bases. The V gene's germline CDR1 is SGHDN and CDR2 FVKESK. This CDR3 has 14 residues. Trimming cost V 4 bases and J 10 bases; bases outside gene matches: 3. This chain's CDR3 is CASSRLAGGPEQFF. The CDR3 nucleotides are TGTGCCAGCAGCCGACTAGCGGGGGGGCCAGAGCAGTTCTTC.

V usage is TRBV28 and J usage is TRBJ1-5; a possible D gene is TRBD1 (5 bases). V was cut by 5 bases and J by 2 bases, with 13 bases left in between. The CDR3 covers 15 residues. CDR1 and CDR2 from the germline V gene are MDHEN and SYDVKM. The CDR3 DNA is TGTGCCAGCAGTCAATACTTAGGGGGCAATCAGCCCCAGCATTTT. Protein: CASSQYLGGNQPQHF.

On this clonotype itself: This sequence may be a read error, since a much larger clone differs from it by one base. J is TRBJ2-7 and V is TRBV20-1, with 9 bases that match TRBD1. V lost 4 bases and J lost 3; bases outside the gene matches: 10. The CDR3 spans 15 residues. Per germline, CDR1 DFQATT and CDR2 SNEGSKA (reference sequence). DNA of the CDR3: TGCAGTGCTACGGACCCGGGACAGGGTAACTACGAGCAGTACTTC. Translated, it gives CSATDPGQGNYEQYF.

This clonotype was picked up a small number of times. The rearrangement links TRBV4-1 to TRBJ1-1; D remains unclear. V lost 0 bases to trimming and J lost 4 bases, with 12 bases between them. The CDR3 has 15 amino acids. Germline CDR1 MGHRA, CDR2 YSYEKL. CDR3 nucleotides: TGCGCCAGCAGCCAAGATACAGCCCCGGGCACTGAAGCTTTCTTT. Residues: CASSQDTAPGTEAFF.

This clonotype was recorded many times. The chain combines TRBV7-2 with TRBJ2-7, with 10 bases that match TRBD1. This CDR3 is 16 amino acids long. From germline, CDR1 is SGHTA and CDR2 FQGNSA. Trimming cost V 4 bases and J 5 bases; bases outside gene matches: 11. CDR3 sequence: CASSYSLTGGLNEQYV. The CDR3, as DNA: TGTGCCAGCAGCTACTCCCTGACAGGGGGCTTGAACGAGCAGTACGTC.

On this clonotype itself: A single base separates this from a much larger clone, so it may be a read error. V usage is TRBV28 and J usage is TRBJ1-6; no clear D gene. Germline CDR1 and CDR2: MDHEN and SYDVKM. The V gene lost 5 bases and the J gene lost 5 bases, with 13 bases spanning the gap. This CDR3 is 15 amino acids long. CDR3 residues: CASSALMGDNSPLHF. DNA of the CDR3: TGTGCCAGCAGTGCCCTAATGGGCGATAATTCACCCCTCCACTTT.

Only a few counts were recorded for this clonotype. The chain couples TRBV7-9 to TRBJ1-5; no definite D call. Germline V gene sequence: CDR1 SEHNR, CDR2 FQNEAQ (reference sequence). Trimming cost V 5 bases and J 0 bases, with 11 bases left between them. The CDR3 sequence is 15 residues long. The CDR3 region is CASSAGRFSNQPQHF. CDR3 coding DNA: TGTGCCAGCAGCGCCGGACGGTTTAGCAATCAGCCCCAGCATTTT.

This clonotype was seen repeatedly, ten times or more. CDR3 amino acids: CASSFPRVQETQYF. CDR3 bases: TGTGCCAGCAGCTTCCCTAGGGTACAAGAGACCCAGTACTTC. The J gene is TRBJ2-5, the V gene TRBV7-9, with no clear D. CDR1 SEHNR and CDR2 FQNEAQ come from the germline V gene (reference sequence). This CDR3 is 14 amino acids long. The V and J ends lost 3 bases and 2 bases respectively, with 10 bases between them.

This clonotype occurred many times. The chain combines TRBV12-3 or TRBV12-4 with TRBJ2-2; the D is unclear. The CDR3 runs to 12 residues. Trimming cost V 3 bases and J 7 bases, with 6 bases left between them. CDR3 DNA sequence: TGTGCCAGCAGTTTCGAAATCGGGGAGCTGTTTTTT. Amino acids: CASSFEIGELFF.

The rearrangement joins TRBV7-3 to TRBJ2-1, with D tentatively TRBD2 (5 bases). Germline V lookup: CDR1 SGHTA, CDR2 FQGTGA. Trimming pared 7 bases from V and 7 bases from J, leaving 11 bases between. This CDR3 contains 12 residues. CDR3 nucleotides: TGTGCCAGCACCTCGAGGGTTAATGAGCAGTTCTTC. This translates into CASTSRVNEQFF.

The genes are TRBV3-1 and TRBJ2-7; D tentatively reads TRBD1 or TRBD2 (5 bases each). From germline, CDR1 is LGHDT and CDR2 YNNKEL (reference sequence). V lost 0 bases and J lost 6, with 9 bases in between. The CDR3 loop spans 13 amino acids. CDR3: CASSQDRGGEQYV. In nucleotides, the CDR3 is TGTGCCAGCAGCCAAGATCGGGGCGGCGAGCAGTACGTC.

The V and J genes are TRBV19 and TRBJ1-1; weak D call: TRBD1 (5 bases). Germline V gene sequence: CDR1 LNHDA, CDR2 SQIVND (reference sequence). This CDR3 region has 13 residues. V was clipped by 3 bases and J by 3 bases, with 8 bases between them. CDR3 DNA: TGTGCCAGTAGTATCTTCAGGGACACTGAAGCTTTCTTT. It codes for CASSIFRDTEAFF.

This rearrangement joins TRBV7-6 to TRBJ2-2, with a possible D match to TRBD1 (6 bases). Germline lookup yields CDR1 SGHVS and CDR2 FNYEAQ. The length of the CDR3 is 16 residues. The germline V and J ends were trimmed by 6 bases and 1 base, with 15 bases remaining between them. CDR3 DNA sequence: TGTGCCAGCAGTAGACTTCACAGGGAGAACACCGGGGAGCTGTTTTTT. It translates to CASSRLHRENTGELFF.

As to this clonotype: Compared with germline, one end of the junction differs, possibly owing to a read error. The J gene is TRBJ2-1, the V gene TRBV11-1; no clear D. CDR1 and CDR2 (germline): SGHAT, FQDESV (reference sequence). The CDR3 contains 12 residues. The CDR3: CVSSFGFYEQFF. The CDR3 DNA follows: TGTGTCAGCAGCTTCGGGTTTTACGAGCAGTTCTTC.